This TCR beta chain was sequenced in a study of somatic mutations in cytotoxic T cells in rheumatoid arthritis. CDR1 is SGHVS, CDR2 FNYEAQ, per germline. This CDR3 is built from 16 residues. The V and J ends lost 1 base and 0 bases respectively, with 11 bases between them. Assay: immunoSEQ multiplex PCR; the TCRdb copy retains only in-frame clones and omits some. Of 8,000 to 9,500 clones listed, 60% to 80% were seen once; the top ten hold under 40%. The sample consisted of CD8+ T cells sorted from blood. This rearrangement joins TRBV7-6 to TRBJ2-3; D possibly corresponds to TRBD1 (6 bases). The receptor was isolated from a woman between 50 and 59 years old in good health. The CDR3 DNA follows: TGTGCCAGCAGCTTAGAATGGGGACATAGCACAGATACGCAGTATTTT. Translation: CASSLEWGHSTDTQYF.